The TCR beta chain described here comes from a study of blood T cell repertoires in COVID-19. Study context: Acute-phase and convalescent COVID-19 samples originated in the United States, Italy and Spain.

In the authors' methods: Reference gene primers were amplified, and this amplification served to estimate nucleated cell counts. Sequencing was performed with immunoSEQ multiplex PCR; in TCRdb, only in-frame clones are kept and a portion is missing. Clone size and the V and J calls come from that table; the DNA yielded D and trimming. The table lists tens of thousands of clones, 75% to 90% of them singletons, with approximately 1.2% in the top ten. Sample: peripheral blood. The TCR comes from an elderly woman with acute or convalescent COVID-19.

The CDR3: CAIKATQGIQETQYF. The CDR3, as DNA: TGTGCCATCAAGGCCACCCAGGGAATCCAAGAGACCCAGTACTTC. V and J are TRBV10-3 and TRBJ2-5, with a weak D call TRBD1 (5 bases). The germline V gene has CDR1 ENHRY and CDR2 SYGVKD. V was cut by 7 bases and J by 1 base, with 16 bases left in between. The CDR3 totals 15 residues.